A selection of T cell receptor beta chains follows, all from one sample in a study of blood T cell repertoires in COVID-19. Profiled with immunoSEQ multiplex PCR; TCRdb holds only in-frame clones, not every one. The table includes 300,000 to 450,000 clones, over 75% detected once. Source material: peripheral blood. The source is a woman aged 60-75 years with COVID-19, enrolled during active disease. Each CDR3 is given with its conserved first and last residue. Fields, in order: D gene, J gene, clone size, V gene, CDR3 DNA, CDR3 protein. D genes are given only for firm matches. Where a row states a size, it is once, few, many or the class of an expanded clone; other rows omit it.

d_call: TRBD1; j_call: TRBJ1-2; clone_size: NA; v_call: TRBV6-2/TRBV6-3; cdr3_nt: TGTGCCAGCAGTTACTCCCGGGACAGAGCTAACTATGGCTACACCTTC; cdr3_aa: CASSYSRDRANYGYTF
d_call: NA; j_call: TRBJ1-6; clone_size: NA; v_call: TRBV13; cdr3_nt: TGTGCCAGCAGCTCACGGGGGAATTCACCCCTCCACTTT; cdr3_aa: CASSSRGNSPLHF
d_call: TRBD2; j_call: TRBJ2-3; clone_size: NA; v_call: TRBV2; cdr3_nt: TGTGCCAGGACTAGCGGGTCCACAGATACGCAGTATTTT; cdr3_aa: CARTSGSTDTQYF
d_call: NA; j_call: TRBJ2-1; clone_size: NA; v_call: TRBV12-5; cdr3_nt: TGTGCTAGTGGTTTGGTGCCAGGAGGCTACAATGAGCAGTTCTTC; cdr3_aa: CASGLVPGGYNEQFF
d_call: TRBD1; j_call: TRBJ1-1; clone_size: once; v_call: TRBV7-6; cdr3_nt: TGTGCCAGCAGCTCGGGACAGGGGATGAACACTGAAGCTTTCTTT; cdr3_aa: CASSSGQGMNTEAFF
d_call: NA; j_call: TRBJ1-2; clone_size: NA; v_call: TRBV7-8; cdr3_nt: TGTGCCAGCAGCTTAGTCGGCGGGGACTATGGCTACACCTTC; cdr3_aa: CASSLVGGDYGYTF
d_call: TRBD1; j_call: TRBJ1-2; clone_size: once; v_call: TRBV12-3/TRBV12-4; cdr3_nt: TGTGCCAGCAGTTTTGGGACAGGGGCTGGCTACACCTTC; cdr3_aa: CASSFGTGAGYTF
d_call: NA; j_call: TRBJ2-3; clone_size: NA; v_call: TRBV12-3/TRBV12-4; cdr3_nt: TGTGCCAGCAGTCCCTCCGCCGGGGATACGCAGTATTTT; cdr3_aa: CASSPSAGDTQYF
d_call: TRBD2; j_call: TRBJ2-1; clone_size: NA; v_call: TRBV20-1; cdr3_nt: TGCAGTGCTAGTACGGCGGGGGGGCCGGTTTATCGGAATGAGCAGTTCTTC; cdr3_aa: CSASTAGGPVYRNEQFF
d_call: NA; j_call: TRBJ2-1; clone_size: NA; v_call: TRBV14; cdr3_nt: TGTGCCAGCAGCCAACCCGGACTGCGGGGAAGGTCCTACAATGAGCAGTTCTTC; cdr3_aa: CASSQPGLRGRSYNEQFF
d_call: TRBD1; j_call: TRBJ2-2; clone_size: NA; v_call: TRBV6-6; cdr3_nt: TGTGCCAGCAGTATAGGGACAGCGGTCCCCACCGGGGAGCTGTTTTTT; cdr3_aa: CASSIGTAVPTGELFF
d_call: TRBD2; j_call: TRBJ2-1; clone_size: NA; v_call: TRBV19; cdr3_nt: TGTGCCAGTAGTCCCTCGGGGGGGACCTACAATGAGCAGTTCTTC; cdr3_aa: CASSPSGGTYNEQFF
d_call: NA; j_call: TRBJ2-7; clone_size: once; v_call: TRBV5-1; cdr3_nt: TGCGCCAGCAGCCTGGGCGGGGCGCGGATGGAGGAGCAGTACTTC; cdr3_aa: CASSLGGARMEEQYF
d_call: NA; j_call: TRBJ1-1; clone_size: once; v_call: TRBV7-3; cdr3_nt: TGTGCCAGCAGCTTGACAAGGGGGAAAGCTTTCTTT; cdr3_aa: CASSLTRGKAFF
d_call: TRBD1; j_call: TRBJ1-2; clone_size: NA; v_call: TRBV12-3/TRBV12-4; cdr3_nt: TGTGCCAGCAGTCGGGACAGCGGCTATGGCTACACCTTC; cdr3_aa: CASSRDSGYGYTF
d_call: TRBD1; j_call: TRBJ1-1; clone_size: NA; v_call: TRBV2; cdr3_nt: TGTGCCAGCAGTTCGACAGGGGTGAACACTGAAGCTTTCTTT; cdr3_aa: CASSSTGVNTEAFF
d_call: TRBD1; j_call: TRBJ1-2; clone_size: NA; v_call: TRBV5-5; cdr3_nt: TGTGCCAGCAGCTTGGTAGCAGGGGGCTATGGCTACACCTTC; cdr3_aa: CASSLVAGGYGYTF
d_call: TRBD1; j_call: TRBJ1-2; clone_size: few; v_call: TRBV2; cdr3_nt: TGTGCCAGCAGAAGTCGACAGGGGAGCTATGGCTACACCTTC; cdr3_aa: CASRSRQGSYGYTF
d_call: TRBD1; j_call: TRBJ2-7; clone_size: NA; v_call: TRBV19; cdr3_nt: TGTGCCAGTAGGGGCCCAGGGGGCTACGAGCAGTACTTC; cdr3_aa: CASRGPGGYEQYF
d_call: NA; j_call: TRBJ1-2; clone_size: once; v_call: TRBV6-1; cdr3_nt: TGTGCCAGCAGTGAAGCGGGGGGACCAAGGGGCTACACCTTC; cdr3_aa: CASSEAGGPRGYTF
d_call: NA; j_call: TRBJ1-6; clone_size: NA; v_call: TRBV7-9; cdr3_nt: TGTGCCAGCGTAGAACCCTCTAGTAGCTCCTATAATTCACCCCTCCACTTT; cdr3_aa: CASVEPSSSSYNSPLHF
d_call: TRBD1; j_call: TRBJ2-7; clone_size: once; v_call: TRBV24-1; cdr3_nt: TGTGCCACCAGTGATTTGCGTAGGGGGACAGTCCATTCCTACGAGCAGTACTTC; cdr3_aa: CATSDLRRGTVHSYEQYF
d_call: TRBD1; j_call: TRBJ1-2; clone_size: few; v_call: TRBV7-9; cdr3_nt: TGTGCCAGCAGCGACCCGGGACAGGGATCGAATTATGGCTACACCTTC; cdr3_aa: CASSDPGQGSNYGYTF
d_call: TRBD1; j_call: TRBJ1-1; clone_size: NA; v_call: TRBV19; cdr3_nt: TGTGCCAGTAAACAGACAGGGTTGAACACTGAAGCTTTCTTT; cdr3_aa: CASKQTGLNTEAFF
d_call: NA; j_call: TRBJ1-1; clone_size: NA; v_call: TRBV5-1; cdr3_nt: TGCGCCAGCAGCATCCAGGGGTGGGCTGAAGCTTTCTTT; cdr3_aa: CASSIQGWAEAFF
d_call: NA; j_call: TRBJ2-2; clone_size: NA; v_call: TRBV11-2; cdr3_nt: TGTGCCAGCAGCCCGATCCTGGCCACCGGGGAGCTGTTTTTT; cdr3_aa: CASSPILATGELFF
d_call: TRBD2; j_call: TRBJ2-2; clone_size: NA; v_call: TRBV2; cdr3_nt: TGTGCCAGCAGTGACCCCGGGAGCGGGGGAGGTGCCGGGGAGCTGTTTTTT; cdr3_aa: CASSDPGSGGGAGELFF
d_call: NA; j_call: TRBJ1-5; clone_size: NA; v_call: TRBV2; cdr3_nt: TGTGCCAGCTCAGCGGGAGGTTGGTATCAGCCCCAGCATTTT; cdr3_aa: CASSAGGWYQPQHF
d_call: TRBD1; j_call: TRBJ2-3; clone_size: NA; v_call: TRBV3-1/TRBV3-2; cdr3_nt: TGTGCCAGCAGCCACCAGGGGGCCCCCCAAATGTATTTT; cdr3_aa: CASSHQGAPQMYF
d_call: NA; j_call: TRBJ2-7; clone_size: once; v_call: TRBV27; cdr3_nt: TGTGCCAGCCGACGGTCAGGGGTCCTCTACGAGCAGTACTTC; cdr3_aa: CASRRSGVLYEQYF
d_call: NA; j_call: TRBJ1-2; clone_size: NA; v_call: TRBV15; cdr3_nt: TGTGCCACCAGTAACGGTGGTCGGGATGGCTACACCTTC; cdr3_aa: CATSNGGRDGYTF
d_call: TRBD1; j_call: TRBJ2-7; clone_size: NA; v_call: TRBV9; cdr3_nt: TGTGCCAGCAGCGCCGGGGACAGGGAGGCCCACTACGAGCAGTACTTC; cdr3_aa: CASSAGDREAHYEQYF
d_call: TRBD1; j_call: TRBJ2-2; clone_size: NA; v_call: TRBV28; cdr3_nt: TGTGCCAGCAGTTTTGCCAGGGGGTCCAGCACCGGGGAGCTGTTTTTT; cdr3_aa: CASSFARGSSTGELFF
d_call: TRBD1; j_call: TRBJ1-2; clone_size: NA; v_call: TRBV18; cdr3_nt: TGTGCCAGCTCACCAGTGGACAGGGGGCTGGTTGGCTACACCTTC; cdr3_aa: CASSPVDRGLVGYTF
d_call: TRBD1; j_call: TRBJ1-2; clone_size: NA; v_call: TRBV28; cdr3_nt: TGTGCCAGCCGGACAGGTTCTTATGGCTACACCTTC; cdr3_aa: CASRTGSYGYTF
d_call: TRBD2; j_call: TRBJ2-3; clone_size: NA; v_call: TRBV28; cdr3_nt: TGTGCCAGCAGTCCTAGCGGGGGGCTCACAGATACGCAGTATTTT; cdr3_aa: CASSPSGGLTDTQYF
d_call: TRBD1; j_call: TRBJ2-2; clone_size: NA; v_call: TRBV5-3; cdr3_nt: TGTGCCAGAAGCTATAGACAGGGAAGGGGAGACACCGGGGAGCTGTTTTTT; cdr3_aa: CARSYRQGRGDTGELFF
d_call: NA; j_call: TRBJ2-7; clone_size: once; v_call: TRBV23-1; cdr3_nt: TGCGCCAGCAGTCACAGGGGCGCCCTCCGCGGGCACTGCGACTCCTACGAGCAGTACTTC; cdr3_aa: CASSHRGALRGHCDSYEQYF
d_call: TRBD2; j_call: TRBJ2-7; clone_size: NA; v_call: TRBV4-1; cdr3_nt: TGCGCCAGCAGCCAAGGGACTAGCTCCTACGAGCAGTACTTC; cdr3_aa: CASSQGTSSYEQYF
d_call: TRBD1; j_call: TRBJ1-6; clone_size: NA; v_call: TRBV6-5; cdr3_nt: TGTGCCAGCAGTTACTGGACAGGGGCCTCACCCCTCCACTTT; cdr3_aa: CASSYWTGASPLHF
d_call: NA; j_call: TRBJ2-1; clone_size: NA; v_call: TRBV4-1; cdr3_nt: TGCGCCAGCAGCCAAGAGGGGCACCCGAGCTCCTACAATGAGCAGTTCTTC; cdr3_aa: CASSQEGHPSSYNEQFF
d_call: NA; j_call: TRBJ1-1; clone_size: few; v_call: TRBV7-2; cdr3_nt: TGTGCCAGCAGCTTATTGACAGGAGTGACTGAAGCTTTCTTT; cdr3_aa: CASSLLTGVTEAFF
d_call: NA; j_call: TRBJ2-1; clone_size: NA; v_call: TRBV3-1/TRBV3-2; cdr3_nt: TGTGCCAGCAGCTCGTGGGGCAGGGGGGTTAATGAGCAGTTCTTC; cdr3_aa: CASSSWGRGVNEQFF
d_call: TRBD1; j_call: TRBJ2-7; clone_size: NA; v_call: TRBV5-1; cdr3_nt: TGCGCCAGCAGAACGTCGACAGGGGGCGGCTACGAGCAGTACTTC; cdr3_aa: CASRTSTGGGYEQYF
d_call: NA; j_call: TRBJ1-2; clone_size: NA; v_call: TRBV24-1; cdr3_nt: TGTGCCACCCGTCACTCGGATGGCTACACCTTC; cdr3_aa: CATRHSDGYTF
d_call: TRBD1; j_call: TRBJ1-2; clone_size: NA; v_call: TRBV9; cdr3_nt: TGTGCCAGCACCACAGGGGAGCGTGGCTACACCTTC; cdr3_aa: CASTTGERGYTF
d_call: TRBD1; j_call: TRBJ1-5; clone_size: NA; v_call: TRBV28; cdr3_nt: TGTGCCAGCGTTATCGACAGGGGCCAGGATCAGCCCCAGCATTTT; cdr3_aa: CASVIDRGQDQPQHF
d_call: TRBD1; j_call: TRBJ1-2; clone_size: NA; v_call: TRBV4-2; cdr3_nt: TGTGCCAGCAGCCAAGATCAGGGACAGGGGCGATTCTATGGCTACACCTTC; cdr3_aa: CASSQDQGQGRFYGYTF
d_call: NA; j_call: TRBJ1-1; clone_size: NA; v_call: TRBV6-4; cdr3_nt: TGTGCCAGCAGTCCCAAGGGAGGGACTGAAGCTTTCTTT; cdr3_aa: CASSPKGGTEAFF
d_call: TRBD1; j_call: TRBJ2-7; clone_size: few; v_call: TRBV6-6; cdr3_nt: TGTGCCAGCAGAGCCCGGGACAGGTCTTCCTACGAGCAGTACTTC; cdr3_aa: CASRARDRSSYEQYF
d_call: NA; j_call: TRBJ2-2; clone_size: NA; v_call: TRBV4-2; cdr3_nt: TGTGCCAGCAGCCAAGAATGGTCGGGGGTTTCCACCGGGGAGCTGTTTTTT; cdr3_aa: CASSQEWSGVSTGELFF
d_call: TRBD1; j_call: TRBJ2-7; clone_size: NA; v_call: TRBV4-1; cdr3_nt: TGCGCCAGCAGCCAATACGCTGCCGGACAGGGTTCCTACGAGCAGTACTTC; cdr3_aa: CASSQYAAGQGSYEQYF